The 7 T cell receptor beta chains below come from one sample, sequenced in a study of OX40 agonist ivuxolimab in advanced cancers. Only in-frame clones appear in the TCRdb table, and some are missing; sequencing was by immunoSEQ multiplex PCR. Among roughly 76,000 clones, 85% to 90% were seen once, and the ten largest hold roughly 3%. The sample in question was CD4+ or CD8+ T cells sorted from blood, obtained in a trial of the OX40 agonist ivuxolimab. These receptors were collected from an adult with an advanced solid tumor such as melanoma, head and neck, liver or kidney cancer.

J is TRBJ2-7 and V is TRBV27, with TRBD1 identical over 7 bases. J gave up 6 bases and V 5 bases, and 10 bases lay outside the gene matches. CDR1 MNHEY and CDR2 SMNVEV come from the germline V gene (reference sequence). The CDR3 is 14 residues long. CDR3 loop: CASSRPGQTIEQYF. In nucleotides, the CDR3 is TGTGCCAGCAGTAGGCCGGGACAGACGATCGAGCAGTACTTC.

This clone was seen once. This chain connects TRBV4-2 to TRBJ1-1; possibly TRBD1 for D (5 bases). V lost 2 bases and J lost 1, with 8 bases in between. The V gene's germline CDR1 is LGHNA and CDR2 YNFKEQ. This CDR3 has 14 residues. CDR3 DNA sequence: TGTGCCAGCAGCCAACGGACACCGAACACTGAAGCTTTCTTT. This encodes CASSQRTPNTEAFF.

V gene TRBV11-3 combines with J gene TRBJ1-3; D is perhaps TRBD1 (5 bases). The V end was cut by 3 bases, the J end by 0 bases, with 9 bases between. Germline loops: CDR1 SGHNT, CDR2 YENEEA. The CDR3 contains 15 residues. This CDR3 reads CASSFGTDSGNTIYF. The CDR3 nucleotides are TGTGCCAGCAGCTTTGGGACGGACTCTGGAAACACCATATATTTT.

The chain recombines TRBV7-2 with TRBJ1-6, with D perhaps matching TRBD1 (6 bases). The ends were cut back, 1 base at V and 7 bases at J, with 11 bases in the middle. CDR1 is SGHTA, CDR2 FQGNSA, per germline. The CDR3 is made up of 15 amino acids. The CDR3 reads CASSLESGANSPLHF. CDR3 bases: TGTGCCAGCAGCTTAGAATCGGGGGCAAATTCACCCCTCCACTTT.

The chain is built from TRBV20-1 and TRBJ1-2; D is perhaps TRBD1 (5 bases). V lost 2 bases and J 8 bases, leaving 9 bases between the germline ends. The CDR3 consists of 11 residues. Germline V gives CDR1 DFQATT, CDR2 SNEGSKA (reference sequence). The CDR3 is CSARRDLGYTF. DNA for the CDR3: TGCAGTGCTAGAAGGGACTTGGGCTACACCTTC.

The rearrangement uses TRBV7-2 and TRBJ2-3; D may match TRBD1 or TRBD2 (5 bases each). Trimming took 4 bases from V and 0 from J, leaving 17 bases between them. The germline CDR1 and CDR2 sequences are SGHTA and FQGNSA. The CDR3 spans 17 residues. The CDR3 reads CASSSSGTISSTDTQYF. CDR3 DNA: TGTGCCAGCAGCTCTTCCGGGACCATTAGTAGCACAGATACGCAGTATTTT. Full variable domain (outside the CDR3, taken from reference TRBV7-2 and TRBJ2-3): GAGVSQSPSNKVTEKGKDVELRCDPISGHTALYWYRQSLGQGLEFLIYFQGNSAPDKSGLPSDRFSAERTGGSVSTLTIQRTQQEDSAVYLCASSSSGTISSTDTQYFGPGTRLTVL.

This chain joins TRBV6-5 and TRBJ2-7; TRBD2 matches 13 bases. The V segment lost 6 bases and the J segment 0 bases; nucleotides outside the gene matches: 2. This CDR3 contains 15 residues. In germline, CDR1 is MNHEY, CDR2 SVGAGI. The CDR3 loop reads CASRTSGGASYEQYF. Written as DNA, the CDR3 is TGTGCCAGCAGAACTAGCGGGGGGGCCTCCTACGAGCAGTACTTC.